The 8 T cell receptor beta chains reported below all come from one sample, sequenced in a study of regulatory T cells in long-lasting Graves disease. Time point described: persistent/refractory GD, antithyroid drugs over 5 years with positive TRAb. Construction of the TCR library relied on RNA isolated from PBMCs. The TCR beta library used iRepertoire HTBI primers with Arm-PCR amplification of CDR3. TCRdb re-analysed the multiplex PCR reads in MiXCR, keeping a single row per CDR3 protein. This table has a few hundred thousand distinct CDR3 sequences, around 20% appearing once. The sample was peripheral blood mononuclear cells (PBMCs), taken when the disease was refractory, from a patient treated with antithyroid drugs. These TCRs come from a female donor with Graves disease.

This clonotype turned up a few times. This chain links TRBV29-1 with TRBJ2-7; 8 bases map to TRBD1. The germline gives CDR1 SQVTM, CDR2 ANQGSEA. This CDR3 region has 13 residues. Losses at the gene ends were 7 bases for V and 2 bases for J; bases not matched to a gene: 7. The CDR3 region has the DNA TGCAGCGCAGGACAGGGCTGGGCCTACGAGCAGTACTTC. Protein sequence: CSAGQGWAYEQYF.

The rearrangement links TRBV6-1 to TRBJ1-1; the match to TRBD1 covers 7 bases. Germline CDR1 reads MNHNS; CDR2 reads SASEGT. Germline trimming cut 6 bases from V and 10 bases from J; bases unmatched to any gene: 14. The CDR3 has 14 amino acids. CDR3 DNA sequence: TGTGCCAGCAGGTCCGGGACAGTAAATGAGGTAGCTTTCTTT. This gives the protein CASRSGTVNEVAFF.

This clonotype has just one count. The V gene is TRBV15, the J gene TRBJ2-7; either TRBD1 or TRBD2 may fit D (5 bases each). This CDR3 is 21 amino acids long. Germline CDR1 LNHNV, CDR2 YYDKDF (reference sequence). V gave up 5 bases and J gave up 1 base, with 33 bases separating them. The CDR3 bases are TGTGCCACCAGCGGACCAGTTGACCAGCGGCGGAGTAATTGGGGGTCCTACGAGCAGTACTTC. Amino acid sequence: CATSGPVDQRRSNWGSYEQYF.

About this clonotype: A much larger clonotype is one base distant, so this may be a read error. The rearrangement joins TRBV24-1 to TRBJ2-5; D tentatively fits TRBD1 or TRBD2 (6 bases each). CDR3 size: 14 residues. V gave up 4 bases and J gave up 5 bases, with 13 bases separating them. Germline CDR1 and CDR2: KGHDR and SFDVKD. CDR3 sequence reads: CATSDSGAAETQYF. CDR3 DNA: TGTGCCACCAGTGACTCGGGGGCTGCGGAGACCCAGTACTTC.

This clonotype showed up just a few times. V gene TRBV27 combines with J gene TRBJ1-1, with TRBD1 as a possible D gene (6 bases). There are 14 residues in the CDR3. The germline V and J ends were trimmed by 6 bases and 6 bases, with 17 bases remaining between them. Germline lookup yields CDR1 MNHEY and CDR2 SMNVEV (reference sequence). The CDR3 DNA reads as TGTGCCAGCAGCCTTAGGGGGGTTCAGCCTGAAGCTTTCTTT. It translates to CASSLRGVQPEAFF.

This clonotype was detected a few times. This sequence joins TRBV6-4 and TRBJ2-4; 7 positions match TRBD2. V lost 3 bases, J lost 6 bases, and 8 bases stayed unmatched. Germline lookup yields CDR1 MRHNA and CDR2 SNTAGT. There are 15 residues in the CDR3. DNA for the CDR3: TGTGCCAGCAGTGATCGGGCGGGAGAGGGAAACATTCAGTACTTC. Residues: CASSDRAGEGNIQYF.

This clonotype was observed a handful of times. A much larger clone is a single base away; this may be a read error. The CDR3 protein is CAGSLGPPGVRETQYF. DNA of the CDR3: TGTGCCGGCAGTTTAGGCCCGCCAGGGGTTCGGGAGACCCAGTACTTC. The chain has TRBV28 and TRBJ2-1; D perhaps matches TRBD1 (6 bases). The tail of the sequence fits TRBJ2-5 better, so the J call may be wrong. CDR1 is MDHEN, CDR2 SYDVKM, per germline. The CDR3 length is 16 residues.

In this sample, this clonotype turned up many times. The chain couples TRBV7-9 to TRBJ2-7; the D is unclear. Germline V lookup: CDR1 SEHNR, CDR2 FQNEAQ (reference sequence). The CDR3 extends over 12 amino acids. The V end was cut by 8 bases, the J end by 5 bases, with 13 bases between. DNA of the CDR3: TGTGCCAGCTCCCTAGGGTTGGACGAGCAGTACTTC. It yields the protein CASSLGLDEQYF.